Listed here are 26 T cell receptor beta chains from one sample, sequenced in a study of blood T cell repertoires in COVID-19. Only in-frame clones appear in the TCRdb table, and some are missing; sequencing was by immunoSEQ multiplex PCR. The repertoire holds roughly 290,000 clones, around 88% seen once, with roughly 0.8% in the top ten. The source material was peripheral blood. The receptors stem from a man younger than 40 with acute or convalescent COVID-19.

This chain joins TRBV4-2 and TRBJ2-3; 9 positions match TRBD2. J gave up 2 bases and V 0 bases, and 6 bases lay outside the gene matches. CDR1 and CDR2 (germline): LGHNA, YNFKEQ. This CDR3 has 17 residues. The CDR3 DNA sequence: TGTGCCAGCAGCCAAGATTGGGCTAGCGGGATCACAGATACGCAGTATTTT. Amino acids: CASSQDWASGITDTQYF.

The chain has TRBV5-1 and TRBJ1-2; D gene uncertain. This CDR3 has 16 amino acids. V gave up 0 bases and J gave up 5 bases, with 17 bases separating them. Germline CDR1 and CDR2: SGHRS and YFSETQ. CDR3 sequence: CASSLDELSGGYGYTF. The CDR3 nucleotides are TGCGCCAGCAGCTTGGATGAACTCAGCGGTGGTTATGGCTACACCTTC.

The V call is TRBV28, the J call TRBJ1-2; 12 nucleotides line up with TRBD1. CDR1 MDHEN and CDR2 SYDVKM come from the germline V gene. J was trimmed by 8 bases and V by 3 bases; bases with no gene match: 7. The CDR3 sequence is 15 residues long. This CDR3 reads CASSLPGQGAGGYTF. The CDR3 coding sequence is TGTGCCAGCAGTTTGCCGGGACAGGGGGCAGGGGGCTACACCTTC.

In this sample, this clone turned up once. The V gene is TRBV5-6, the J gene TRBJ2-1, with D tentatively TRBD1 (6 bases). This CDR3 comprises 12 residues. V was shortened by 4 bases and J by 9 bases, with 11 bases between the two germline ends. CDR1 and CDR2 from the germline V gene are SGHDT and YYEEEE. CDR3 protein: CASSTQGSEQFF. The CDR3, as DNA: TGTGCCAGCAGCACACAGGGAAGTGAGCAGTTCTTC. The full variable domain, completed using reference TRBV5-6 and TRBJ2-1, is DAGVTQSPTHLIKTRGQQVTLRCSPKSGHDTVSWYQQALGQGPQFIFQYYEEEERQRGNFPDRFSGHQFPNYSSELNVNALLLGDSALYLCASSTQGSEQFFGPGTRLTVL.

The CDR3 bases are TGTGCCAGCGGACAGACCACAGATACGCAGTATTTT. Its protein is CASGQTTDTQYF. The chain carries TRBV9 and TRBJ2-3, with D possibly being TRBD1 (6 bases). CDR1 is SGDLS, CDR2 YYNGEE, per germline. The CDR3 contains 12 residues. Trimming shortened V by 7 bases and J by 2 bases, and 8 bases separated the two germline ends.

V usage is TRBV6-6 and J usage is TRBJ2-7; D is undetermined. The germline V gene encodes CDR1 MNHNY and CDR2 SVGAGI (reference sequence). CDR3 size: 11 residues. The V end lost 4 bases, the J end lost 3 bases, and 4 bases lay between the germline ends. The chain's CDR3 is CASSFVYEQYF. CDR3 bases: TGTGCCAGCAGTTTCGTCTACGAGCAGTACTTC.

This chain connects TRBV5-4 to TRBJ2-6; perhaps TRBD2 as D (7 bases). CDR3 length: 15 residues. Between the trimmed V and J ends, which lost 4 bases and 2 bases, there was a span of 10 bases. Looked up from germline, CDR1 is SGHNT and CDR2 is YYREEE (reference sequence). The CDR3 spells CASSRGGAGANVLTF. The CDR3, as DNA: TGTGCCAGCAGCCGCGGGGGCGCTGGGGCCAACGTCCTGACTTTC.

This clone showed up just once. V is TRBV28 and J is TRBJ2-3; 12 nucleotides align to TRBD2. CDR1 is MDHEN and CDR2 is SYDVKM in the germline V gene. V dropped 4 bases and J dropped 3; count of bases not matched to a gene: 14. This CDR3 spans 19 amino acids. CDR3 DNA: TGTGCCAGCAGTTCCACTGGACTAGCGGGGCCTAAGGGGACAGATACGCAGTATTTT. This encodes CASSSTGLAGPKGTDTQYF. The full variable domain, in which reference TRBV28 and TRBJ2-3 provide the parts outside the CDR3, is DVKVTQSSRYLVKRTGEKVFLECVQDMDHENMFWYRQDPGLGLRLIYFSYDVKMKEKGDIPEGYSVSREKKERFSLILESASTNQTSMYLCASSSTGLAGPKGTDTQYFGPGTRLTVL.

J is TRBJ2-2 and V is TRBV2, with D perhaps TRBD2 (6 bases). Germline V gives CDR1 SNHLY, CDR2 FYNNEI. The CDR3 spans 14 residues. V was trimmed by 6 bases and J by 0 bases, leaving 8 bases between them. The CDR3: CASRGGANTGELFF. The CDR3 bases are TGTGCCAGCAGGGGAGGAGCGAACACCGGGGAGCTGTTTTTT. Based on the CDR3 plus reference TRBV2 and TRBJ2-2, the full variable domain is EPEVTQTPSHQVTQMGQEVILRCVPISNHLYFYWYRQILGQKVEFLVSFYNNEISEKSEIFDDQFSVERPDGSNFTLKIRSTKLEDSAMYFCASRGGANTGELFFGEGSRLTVL.

This rearrangement joins TRBV3-1 (or the pseudogene TRBV3-2) to TRBJ2-4, with 13 bases fitting TRBD2. After removal of 5 bases from V and 4 bases from J, the junction contained 2 bases not matched to a gene. The CDR3 length is 15 residues. CDR1 LGHDT and CDR2 YNNKEL come from the germline V gene (reference sequence). Here the CDR3 reads CASSILAGGKNIQYF. For the CDR3, the DNA is TGTGCCAGCAGCATACTAGCGGGGGGGAAAAACATTCAGTACTTC.

This chain links TRBV9 with TRBJ1-6; D unclear. Trimming pared 4 bases from V and 9 bases from J, leaving 14 bases between. Germline V gene data show CDR1 as SGDLS and CDR2 as YYNGEE. This CDR3 has 14 amino acids. CDR3 sequence (DNA): TGTGCCAGCAGCCCAGAGGCAGCATTTTCACCCCTCCACTTT. It encodes CASSPEAAFSPLHF.

The chain links TRBV30 to TRBJ2-7; maybe TRBD2 (6 bases). Germline-derived CDR1 and CDR2 are GTSNPN and SVGIG (reference sequence). The germline V and J ends were trimmed by 0 bases and 3 bases, with 24 bases remaining between them. This CDR3 comprises 18 residues. The CDR3 protein is CAWSVTLMRGRPYYEQYF. In nucleotides, the CDR3 is TGTGCCTGGAGTGTAACGCTCATGCGGGGCAGGCCATACTACGAGCAGTACTTC.

The V call is TRBV19, the J call TRBJ2-7, with TRBD1 matching over 7 bases. V lost 6 bases to trimming and J lost 2 bases; unmatched junction nucleotides: 7. Germline CDR1 is LNHDA and CDR2 is SQIVND (reference sequence). This CDR3 contains 14 residues. The CDR3 sequence: CASSRGQAAYEQYF. The CDR3 DNA follows: TGTGCCAGTAGCCGAGGACAGGCAGCCTACGAGCAGTACTTC.

The V gene is TRBV27, the J gene TRBJ2-7; 8 nucleotides agree with TRBD2. Germline V gene sequence: CDR1 MNHEY, CDR2 SMNVEV (reference sequence). With V trimmed by 6 bases and J by 1 base, 8 bases remained unmatched. The length of the CDR3 is 15 residues. CDR3 sequence (DNA): TGTGCCAGCAGCTGGGCGGGAGGACCTTCCTACGAGCAGTACTTC. Its translation: CASSWAGGPSYEQYF.

V is TRBV4-1 and J is TRBJ1-6; TRBD1 agrees at 8 bases. Germline V gene sequence: CDR1 MGHRA, CDR2 YSYEKL. The J segment lost 9 bases and the V segment lost 4 bases, leaving 5 bases of the junction unmatched. The CDR3 totals 14 residues. DNA for the CDR3: TGCGCCAGCAGCCCGACAGGGGCCGGTTCACCCCTCCACTTT. Its protein product is CASSPTGAGSPLHF.

This clone occurred a few times. The chain is built from TRBV27 and TRBJ2-7; 7 bases map to TRBD1. The germline V gene encodes CDR1 MNHEY and CDR2 SMNVEV (reference sequence). V shed 4 bases, J shed 4 bases, and the junction held 16 bases outside the gene matches. The CDR3 consists of 17 residues. CDR3 sequence reads: CASSYRPTGATLYEQYF. In nucleotides, the CDR3 is TGTGCCAGCAGTTATCGTCCTACAGGGGCCACTCTTTACGAGCAGTACTTC.

The V gene is TRBV10-3, the J gene TRBJ2-7, with 13 positions matching TRBD2. This CDR3 has 16 amino acids. CDR1 and CDR2 (germline): ENHRY, SYGVKD. The ends lost 6 bases at V and 3 bases at J; junction bases unmatched: 8. The CDR3 DNA sequence: TGTGCCATCAGCCAGCCCGGGACTAGCGGGGTCTACGAGCAGTACTTC. Translating gives CAISQPGTSGVYEQYF.

CDR3 sequence: CASRAPTSREEQFF. CDR3 in DNA: TGTGCCAGCAGGGCACCGACTAGCCGGGAGGAGCAGTTCTTC. This chain joins TRBV6-5 and TRBJ2-1; 7 bases match TRBD2. The CDR3 is 14 amino acids. Trimming took 6 bases from V and 10 from J; bases not matched to a gene: 12. Germline CDR1 MNHEY, CDR2 SVGAGI.

The chain uses TRBV10-3 and TRBJ2-5, with 11 bases identical to TRBD2. V lost 5 bases to trimming and J lost 5 bases; unmatched junction nucleotides: 1. Germline V gene lookup returns CDR1 ENHRY and CDR2 SYGVKD. This CDR3 comprises 13 residues. The CDR3 sequence: CAISLAGGETQYF. Here the CDR3 DNA reads TGTGCCATCAGTCTAGCGGGAGGCGAGACCCAGTACTTC.

The chain employs TRBV27 and TRBJ1-4; 10 nucleotides align to TRBD1. The length of the CDR3 is 17 residues. Trimming took 3 bases from V and 11 from J; bases not matched to a gene: 15. Per germline, CDR1 MNHEY and CDR2 SMNVEV (reference sequence). The CDR3 DNA sequence: TGTGCCAGCAGTTTGGGACTACCGGGACAGGGGTGGATGAAACTGTTTTTT. Translating it yields CASSLGLPGQGWMKLFF.

This clone was recorded once. The gene calls are TRBV30 and TRBJ1-6, with 7 bases that match TRBD1. CDR3 length: 15 residues. The trim removed 1 base at V and 14 bases at J, leaving 14 bases unmatched. CDR1 and CDR2 (germline): GTSNPN, SVGIG (reference sequence). The CDR3 nucleotides read TGTGCCTGGAGTGGCCGGGACAGCTCCTTTTTGACCCTCCACTTT. Its protein product is CAWSGRDSSFLTLHF.

The J gene is TRBJ2-3, the V gene TRBV3-1 (or the pseudogene TRBV3-2), with 9 bases fitting TRBD2. CDR3 length: 20 residues. Trimming removed 0 bases from V and 2 bases from J; junction bases left unmatched: 15. The germline V gene encodes CDR1 LGHDT and CDR2 YNNKEL (reference sequence). This chain's CDR3 is CASSQDSNSVGLAHTDTQYF. The CDR3 DNA follows: TGTGCCAGCAGCCAAGATTCTAATTCGGTGGGACTAGCCCACACAGATACGCAGTATTTT.

This rearrangement joins TRBV7-8 to TRBJ1-1; D is unresolved. V lost 2 bases and J 0 bases, leaving 13 bases between the germline ends. CDR1 and CDR2 from the germline V gene are SGHVS and FQNEAQ. This CDR3 contains 16 residues. The CDR3 DNA is TGTGCCAGCAGCTTACGGGAGCCGGGGATGAACACTGAAGCTTTCTTT. It specifies CASSLREPGMNTEAFF. Full variable domain (missing parts from reference TRBV7-8 and TRBJ1-1): GAGVSQSPRYKVAKRGQDVALRCDPISGHVSLFWYQQALGQGPEFLTYFQNEAQLDKSGLPSDRFFAERPEGSVSTLKIQRTQQEDSAVYLCASSLREPGMNTEAFFGQGTRLTVV.

J is TRBJ1-1 and V is TRBV13; 7 bases map to TRBD1. J was trimmed by 8 bases and V by 0 bases; bases with no gene match: 6. The germline V gene has CDR1 PRHDT and CDR2 FYEKMQ (reference sequence). CDR3 length equals 14 residues. CDR3 bases: TGTGCCAGCAGCTTAGGGGACAGGAGGTCCGAAGCTTTCTTT. It specifies CASSLGDRRSEAFF.

The V call is TRBV3-1 (or the pseudogene TRBV3-2), the J call TRBJ2-3; TRBD2 aligns across 8 bases. CDR1 and CDR2 from the germline V gene are LGHDT and YNNKEL (reference sequence). With 1 base clipped from V and 1 base from J, the junction kept 4 bases outside the gene matches. CDR3 length equals 16 residues. DNA of the CDR3: TGTGCCAGCAGCCAAGGTTGGCGGGAGGGCACAGATACGCAGTATTTT. Protein product: CASSQGWREGTDTQYF.

This clone was seen only once. The V call is TRBV18, the J call TRBJ2-7; 8 bases align to TRBD1. This CDR3 is 15 amino acids long. V shed 2 bases, J shed 0 bases, and the junction held 3 bases outside the gene matches. CDR1 and CDR2 from the germline V gene are KGHSH and LQKENI. The CDR3 protein is CASSPAGTGSYEQYF. CDR3 DNA: TGTGCCAGCTCACCAGCAGGGACAGGCTCCTACGAGCAGTACTTC.